This is a list of T cell receptor beta chains from one sample in a study of identical twins. TCRdb re-called the 5' RACE reads with MiXCR, one entry per CDR3 protein. Of around 1.7 million distinct CDR3 sequences listed, around a third are singletons. Input material: cord blood. The origin of the receptors is a newborn girl in good health. Each CDR3 is given with its conserved first and last residue. Fields, in order: CDR3 length, D gene, V gene, clone size, J gene, CDR3 DNA, CDR3 protein. A D gene is named only where the DNA matches it firmly. Rows give clone size only sometimes, using once, few, many, or a class for an expanded clone.

cdr3_length: 15; d_call: NA; v_call: TRBV11-2; clone_size: NA; j_call: TRBJ2-7; cdr3_nt: TGTGCCAGCAGCTTAGAAGGTTTTTCTAGTAGCGAGCAGTACTTC; cdr3_aa: CASSLEGFSSSEQYF
cdr3_length: 16; d_call: TRBD2; v_call: TRBV19; clone_size: NA; j_call: TRBJ2-5; cdr3_nt: TGTGCCAGTAGTATTACCGGGACTAGCGGTCGCAATGAGCAGTACTTC; cdr3_aa: CASSITGTSGRNEQYF
cdr3_length: 16; d_call: TRBD1; v_call: TRBV4-2; clone_size: NA; j_call: TRBJ1-2; cdr3_nt: TGTGCCAGCAACCCAAGCACTTGGACAGGGGGAAGAGGCTACACCTTC; cdr3_aa: CASNPSTWTGGRGYTF
cdr3_length: 13; d_call: NA; v_call: TRBV20-1; clone_size: NA; j_call: TRBJ2-1; cdr3_nt: TGCAGTGCCCCGGTACAGGTATTCAATGAGCAGTTCTTC; cdr3_aa: CSAPVQVFNEQFF
cdr3_length: 15; d_call: NA; v_call: TRBV5-5; clone_size: NA; j_call: TRBJ2-1; cdr3_nt: TGTGCCAGCAGTTCCCGGGACACTCAATACAATGAGCAGTTCTTC; cdr3_aa: CASSSRDTQYNEQFF
cdr3_length: 15; d_call: NA; v_call: TRBV25-1; clone_size: few; j_call: TRBJ2-3; cdr3_nt: TGTGCCAGCAGTGACCGGGACCTATACACAGATACGCAGTATTTT; cdr3_aa: CASSDRDLYTDTQYF
cdr3_length: 15; d_call: TRBD2; v_call: TRBV20-1; clone_size: NA; j_call: TRBJ2-7; cdr3_nt: TGCAGTGCATCCAATCCTAGCGGCCCCCTCTACGAGCAGTACTTC; cdr3_aa: CSASNPSGPLYEQYF
cdr3_length: 11; d_call: NA; v_call: TRBV27; clone_size: few; j_call: TRBJ1-2; cdr3_nt: TGTGCCAGCAGTACAGGGAATGGCTACACCTTC; cdr3_aa: CASSTGNGYTF
cdr3_length: 15; d_call: NA; v_call: TRBV24-1; clone_size: NA; j_call: TRBJ2-1; cdr3_nt: TGTGCCACCAGTGAGGGGACACTACTAGGGAATGAGCAGTTCTTC; cdr3_aa: CATSEGTLLGNEQFF
cdr3_length: 15; d_call: TRBD2; v_call: TRBV3-1; clone_size: NA; j_call: TRBJ2-7; cdr3_nt: TGTGCCAGCAGCCGAAGCGGGAGCGGCTATTACGAGCAGTACTTC; cdr3_aa: CASSRSGSGYYEQYF
cdr3_length: 14; d_call: TRBD1; v_call: TRBV2; clone_size: NA; j_call: TRBJ2-5; cdr3_nt: TGTGCCAGCAGCCCTGACAGGGGGCCAGGGACCCAGTACTTC; cdr3_aa: CASSPDRGPGTQYF
cdr3_length: 14; d_call: NA; v_call: TRBV7-9; clone_size: few; j_call: TRBJ2-1; cdr3_nt: TGTGCCAGTGGGTCCCGCTTCTCCTACAATGAGCAGTTCTTC; cdr3_aa: CASGSRFSYNEQFF
cdr3_length: 11; d_call: NA; v_call: TRBV6-5; clone_size: few; j_call: TRBJ2-7; cdr3_nt: TGTGCCAGCAGTTCCACGGGCGAGCAGTACTTC; cdr3_aa: CASSSTGEQYF
cdr3_length: 12; d_call: NA; v_call: TRBV28; clone_size: NA; j_call: TRBJ2-7; cdr3_nt: TGTGCCAGCAGGCCTGCCGGCTACGAGCAGTACTTC; cdr3_aa: CASRPAGYEQYF
cdr3_length: 15; d_call: TRBD2; v_call: TRBV11-2; clone_size: few; j_call: TRBJ2-3; cdr3_nt: TGTGCCAGCAGCCAACCTAGCGGGCTCACAGATACGCAGTATTTT; cdr3_aa: CASSQPSGLTDTQYF
cdr3_length: 13; d_call: NA; v_call: TRBV24-1; clone_size: few; j_call: TRBJ2-5; cdr3_nt: TGTGCCACCAGTGATTTGGCCTCGGAGACCCAGTACTTC; cdr3_aa: CATSDLASETQYF
cdr3_length: 15; d_call: NA; v_call: TRBV4-1; clone_size: many; j_call: TRBJ2-1; cdr3_nt: TGCGCCAGCAGCCAAGTATGGTTTGGAAACAATGAGCAGTTCTTC; cdr3_aa: CASSQVWFGNNEQFF
cdr3_length: 15; d_call: TRBD1; v_call: TRBV3-1; clone_size: few; j_call: TRBJ2-5; cdr3_nt: TGTGCCAGCAGCCAAGTAGGTCGACAGGGTGAGACCCAGTACTTC; cdr3_aa: CASSQVGRQGETQYF
cdr3_length: 14; d_call: NA; v_call: TRBV3-1; clone_size: few; j_call: TRBJ2-3; cdr3_nt: TGTGCCAGCAGCCAAGTTAGAGGTGCGGATACGCAGTATTTT; cdr3_aa: CASSQVRGADTQYF
cdr3_length: 18; d_call: TRBD2; v_call: TRBV3-1; clone_size: NA; j_call: TRBJ2-3; cdr3_nt: TGTGTCAGCAGCCGTCGGACTAGAGGTTTGTCTGGCACAGATACGCAGTATTTT; cdr3_aa: CVSSRRTRGLSGTDTQYF
cdr3_length: 16; d_call: NA; v_call: TRBV27; clone_size: NA; j_call: TRBJ1-5; cdr3_nt: TGTGCCAGCAGTCCGCTTGGAGGGGGAAGCAATCAGCCCCAGCATTTT; cdr3_aa: CASSPLGGGSNQPQHF
cdr3_length: 15; d_call: NA; v_call: TRBV7-2; clone_size: NA; j_call: TRBJ2-5; cdr3_nt: TGTGCCAGCAGCCGGGAAAGCAGGGCCCAAGAGACCCAGTACTTC; cdr3_aa: CASSRESRAQETQYF
cdr3_length: 16; d_call: NA; v_call: TRBV7-8; clone_size: few; j_call: TRBJ2-1; cdr3_nt: TGTGCCAGCAGCTTTTTTGTGGGAGCTCCCTACAATGAGCAGTTCTTC; cdr3_aa: CASSFFVGAPYNEQFF
cdr3_length: 14; d_call: TRBD1; v_call: TRBV28; clone_size: NA; j_call: TRBJ2-5; cdr3_nt: TGTGCCAGCACTTCTCGGACAGGGGCAAAGACCCAGTACTTC; cdr3_aa: CASTSRTGAKTQYF
cdr3_length: 16; d_call: TRBD2; v_call: TRBV7-6; clone_size: once; j_call: TRBJ2-7; cdr3_nt: TGTGCCAGCAGCGCAGGGACTAGCGGGGTCGAAAGTGAGCAGTACTTC; cdr3_aa: CASSAGTSGVESEQYF
cdr3_length: 14; d_call: NA; v_call: TRBV20-1; clone_size: NA; j_call: TRBJ2-3; cdr3_nt: TGCAGTGCTAGATTGCGGACCAACACAGATACGCAGTATTTT; cdr3_aa: CSARLRTNTDTQYF
cdr3_length: 16; d_call: NA; v_call: TRBV7-6; clone_size: NA; j_call: TRBJ2-1; cdr3_nt: TGTGCCAGCAACTTCCCTCGGGGGAACTCCTACAATGAGCAGTTCTTC; cdr3_aa: CASNFPRGNSYNEQFF
cdr3_length: 15; d_call: NA; v_call: TRBV29-1; clone_size: NA; j_call: TRBJ1-2; cdr3_nt: TGCAGCGTTGAAAGGGGGGAGACTACTAACTATGGCTACACCTTC; cdr3_aa: CSVERGETTNYGYTF
cdr3_length: 15; d_call: NA; v_call: TRBV28; clone_size: NA; j_call: TRBJ2-2; cdr3_nt: TGTGCCAGCAGTTTAATAGCACTCAACACCGGGGAGCTGTTTTTT; cdr3_aa: CASSLIALNTGELFF
cdr3_length: 15; d_call: TRBD1; v_call: TRBV24-1; clone_size: few; j_call: TRBJ1-5; cdr3_nt: TGTGCCACCAGTGAAGGGGGGACAGGGGCCTTGACCCAGCATTTT; cdr3_aa: CATSEGGTGALTQHF
cdr3_length: 16; d_call: NA; v_call: TRBV20-1; clone_size: NA; j_call: TRBJ1-4; cdr3_nt: TGCAGTGCTAGAGATAGGAGGGTCGGGGGAAGTGAAAAACTGTTTTTT; cdr3_aa: CSARDRRVGGSEKLFF
cdr3_length: 15; d_call: NA; v_call: TRBV12-5; clone_size: once; j_call: TRBJ1-6; cdr3_nt: TGTGCTAGTGGTTTTCTGCGGGCCTCAAATTCACCCCTCCACTTT; cdr3_aa: CASGFLRASNSPLHF
cdr3_length: 9; d_call: NA; v_call: TRBV20-1; clone_size: NA; j_call: TRBJ1-5; cdr3_nt: TGCAGTTATAATCAGCCCCAGCATTTT; cdr3_aa: CSYNQPQHF
cdr3_length: 13; d_call: NA; v_call: TRBV4-1; clone_size: NA; j_call: TRBJ1-1; cdr3_nt: TGCGCCAGCAGCCAACACGGGAACACTGAAGCTTTCTTT; cdr3_aa: CASSQHGNTEAFF
cdr3_length: 16; d_call: NA; v_call: TRBV4-2; clone_size: few; j_call: TRBJ1-1; cdr3_nt: TGTGCCAGCAGCCAAGATTGGCGACTTGTGAACACTGAAGCTTTCTTT; cdr3_aa: CASSQDWRLVNTEAFF
cdr3_length: 16; d_call: TRBD2; v_call: TRBV3-1; clone_size: NA; j_call: TRBJ2-2; cdr3_nt: TGTGCCAGCAGCCGAATTAGCGGGAGCAGAACCGGGGAGCTGTTTTTT; cdr3_aa: CASSRISGSRTGELFF
cdr3_length: 14; d_call: NA; v_call: TRBV4-1; clone_size: many; j_call: TRBJ1-5; cdr3_nt: TGCGCCAGCAGCCAAGATAGAGGTGGTCAGCCCCAGCATTTT; cdr3_aa: CASSQDRGGQPQHF
cdr3_length: 16; d_call: NA; v_call: TRBV19; clone_size: NA; j_call: TRBJ2-4; cdr3_nt: TGTGCCAGTAGTATCGGACAGTTCCTAGCCAAAAACATTCAGTACTTC; cdr3_aa: CASSIGQFLAKNIQYF
cdr3_length: 15; d_call: TRBD1; v_call: TRBV5-1; clone_size: few; j_call: TRBJ1-1; cdr3_nt: TGCGCCAGCAGCTTGGCGGGACAGAGGGACACTGAAGCTTTCTTT; cdr3_aa: CASSLAGQRDTEAFF
cdr3_length: 13; d_call: NA; v_call: TRBV3-1; clone_size: NA; j_call: TRBJ1-6; cdr3_nt: TGTGCCAGCAGCCAACGGGGCCATTCACCCCCCCACTTT; cdr3_aa: CASSQRGHSPPHF
cdr3_length: 16; d_call: TRBD2; v_call: TRBV14; clone_size: NA; j_call: TRBJ2-7; cdr3_nt: TGTGCCAGCAGCTACACTAAGACTAGCGGGGTCTACGAGCAGTACTTC; cdr3_aa: CASSYTKTSGVYEQYF
cdr3_length: 16; d_call: NA; v_call: TRBV6-1; clone_size: NA; j_call: TRBJ1-1; cdr3_nt: TGTGCCAGCAGTGAATCCCCGGCGACAGGGAACACTGAAGCTTTCTTT; cdr3_aa: CASSESPATGNTEAFF
cdr3_length: 10; d_call: NA; v_call: TRBV29-1; clone_size: many; j_call: TRBJ2-5; cdr3_nt: TGCAGCGTTTCCCAAGAGACCCAGTACTTC; cdr3_aa: CSVSQETQYF
cdr3_length: 12; d_call: NA; v_call: TRBV20-1; clone_size: NA; j_call: TRBJ1-5; cdr3_nt: TGCAGTGCTAGTCGACACCATCAGCCCCAGCATTTT; cdr3_aa: CSASRHHQPQHF
cdr3_length: 14; d_call: TRBD1; v_call: TRBV7-9; clone_size: many; j_call: TRBJ2-7; cdr3_nt: TGCGCCAGCAGCTTCCGGGACAGTCCCTACGAGCAGTACTTC; cdr3_aa: CASSFRDSPYEQYF
cdr3_length: 14; d_call: TRBD1; v_call: TRBV20-1; clone_size: NA; j_call: TRBJ1-2; cdr3_nt: TGCAGTGCTAGAGGCGAGACAGGGGGCTATGGCTACACCTTC; cdr3_aa: CSARGETGGYGYTF
cdr3_length: 15; d_call: NA; v_call: TRBV10-3; clone_size: NA; j_call: TRBJ2-7; cdr3_nt: TGTGCCATCAGTGAGTCTGACTATAGTGTCCACGAGCAGTACTTC; cdr3_aa: CAISESDYSVHEQYF
cdr3_length: 12; d_call: TRBD1; v_call: TRBV18; clone_size: NA; j_call: TRBJ2-3; cdr3_nt: TGTGCCAGCTCACAGGGACAGCAGCATTGGTATTTT; cdr3_aa: CASSQGQQHWYF
cdr3_length: 16; d_call: TRBD1; v_call: TRBV4-2; clone_size: NA; j_call: TRBJ2-4; cdr3_nt: TGTGCCAGCAGCCTCGGGACAGGGAATTCCAAAAACATTCAGTACTTC; cdr3_aa: CASSLGTGNSKNIQYF
cdr3_length: 14; d_call: NA; v_call: TRBV29-1; clone_size: NA; j_call: TRBJ1-1; cdr3_nt: TGCAGCGCCCTAATCCCAACGGTGAACACTGAAGCTTTCTTT; cdr3_aa: CSALIPTVNTEAFF
cdr3_length: 14; d_call: TRBD2; v_call: TRBV11-2; clone_size: NA; j_call: TRBJ2-5; cdr3_nt: TGTGCCACCGGCCGAAGACCCGGGAGGGAGACCCAGTACTTC; cdr3_aa: CATGRRPGRETQYF
cdr3_length: 18; d_call: TRBD2; v_call: TRBV7-9; clone_size: NA; j_call: TRBJ2-7; cdr3_nt: TGTGCCAGCAGCTTAATGGTCCAGCGGGACTCGACCTACAATGAGCAGTACTTC; cdr3_aa: CASSLMVQRDSTYNEQYF
cdr3_length: 12; d_call: NA; v_call: TRBV20-1; clone_size: few; j_call: TRBJ1-2; cdr3_nt: TGCAGTGCAATATGGGGCCTAATGAGCTACACCTTC; cdr3_aa: CSAIWGLMSYTF